A single sample gave rise to the 25 T cell receptor beta chains below, sequenced in a study of regulatory T cells in long-lasting Graves disease. CDR3-region Arm-PCR and iRepertoire HTBI primers produced the TCR beta libraries. TCRdb analysed the multiplex PCR reads with MiXCR anew, one entry per CDR3 protein. The sample consists of roughly 400,000 distinct CDR3 sequences, more than 20% of them appearing once. Time point indicated: persistent/refractory GD, antithyroid drugs over 5 years with positive TRAb. After RNA was extracted from PBMCs, the TCR library was made from it. The sequencing used peripheral blood mononuclear cells (PBMCs), collected when the disease was refractory, from a patient treated with antithyroid drugs. The receptor source for this set is a female donor with Graves disease.

As concerns this clonotype: A read error may be the cause here, since a much bigger clone is one base away. The chain joins TRBV11-2 to TRBJ1-1; D gene unclear. Per the germline V gene, CDR1 is SGHAT and CDR2 is FQNNGV. The CDR3 sequence is 12 residues long. CDR3 nucleotide sequence: TGTGTCAGCTGTTCAACGGGGACTGAAGCTTTCTTT. It codes for CVSCSTGTEAFF.

The gene calls are TRBV7-9 and TRBJ2-2; either TRBD1 or TRBD2 may supply D (6 bases each). Germline CDR1 and CDR2: SEHNR and FQNEAQ (reference sequence). V lost 0 bases and J lost 5, with 13 bases in between. CDR3 length: 16 amino acids. In DNA, the CDR3 is TGTGCCAGCAGCTTAGCCGGGGGCAGATCGACCGGGGAGCTGTTTTTT. Translated, it gives CASSLAGGRSTGELFF.

This chain connects TRBV6-5 to TRBJ2-7, with a possible D match to TRBD2 (5 bases). This CDR3 is built from 12 residues. The V gene lost 0 bases and the J gene lost 7 bases, with 7 bases spanning the gap. The V gene's germline CDR1 is MNHEY and CDR2 SVGAGI. The CDR3 sequence is CASSYSTGEQYF. The CDR3 DNA reads TGTGCCAGCAGTTACTCGACGGGGGAGCAGTACTTC.

This clonotype was seen at least ten times. This chain connects TRBV12-3 or TRBV12-4 to TRBJ1-4; 7 bases are a match to TRBD1. V shed 0 bases, J shed 7 bases, and the junction held 2 bases outside the gene matches. The CDR3 extends over 14 amino acids. The CDR3 nucleotides read TGTGCCAGCAGTTTAGCCACAGGGGTTGAAAAACTGTTTTTT. Amino acids: CASSLATGVEKLFF.

Only a few counts were recorded for this clonotype. This chain links TRBV2 with TRBJ2-7; 8 nucleotides agree with TRBD2. Per the germline V gene, CDR1 is SNHLY and CDR2 is FYNNEI. The CDR3 is 15 residues long. The V and J ends lost 7 bases and 1 base, in that order; junction bases with no gene match: 9. The CDR3 DNA follows: TGTGCCAGCACCAAACAGGCGGGAGGATCCTACGAGCAGTACTTC. Encoded protein: CASTKQAGGSYEQYF.

This clonotype was detected only a few times. The J gene is TRBJ2-7, the V gene TRBV6-1; 7 bases are a match to TRBD2. The CDR3 has 14 residues. Trimming cost V 5 bases and J 2 bases; bases outside gene matches: 6. Germline CDR1 is MNHNS and CDR2 is SASEGT. The CDR3 loop reads CASSLGGDTYEQYF. The CDR3 nucleotides read TGTGCCAGCAGTCTGGGGGGGGATACCTACGAGCAGTACTTC.

The chain carries TRBV20-1 and TRBJ2-2; D not certain. CDR3 length equals 16 residues. Germline CDR1 reads DFQATT; CDR2 reads SNEGSKA (reference sequence). V was cut by 0 bases and J by 1 base, with 12 bases left in between. This CDR3 is CSARDSGGKNTGELFF. CDR3 DNA: TGCAGTGCTAGAGATTCGGGCGGAAAGAACACCGGGGAGCTGTTTTTT.

The gene calls are TRBV5-1 and TRBJ2-5; TRBD2 matches 10 bases. The CDR3 is made up of 16 amino acids. Losses at the gene ends were 1 base for V and 2 bases for J; bases not matched to a gene: 5. CDR1 and CDR2 (germline): SGHRS, YFSETQ. In DNA form, the CDR3 reads TGCGCCAGCAGCTTGCGGGTAGCGGGAGGACAAGAGACCCAGTACTTC. This sequence encodes CASSLRVAGGQETQYF.

The chain couples TRBV5-1 to TRBJ2-7; TRBD1 might be the D (6 bases). Germline CDR1 reads SGHRS; CDR2 reads YFSETQ. The CDR3 contains 14 residues. Trimming removed 0 bases at V and 5 bases at J, with 12 bases between. The CDR3 protein is CASSLEAGDNEQYF. CDR3 bases: TGCGCCAGCAGCTTGGAGGCAGGGGACAACGAGCAGTACTTC.

The table lists this clonotype with a few counts. This chain joins TRBV20-1 and TRBJ1-3; D is unresolved. CDR1 and CDR2 (germline): DFQATT, SNEGSKA (reference sequence). The CDR3 is 19 amino acids. Between the trimmed V and J ends, which lost 2 bases and 0 bases, there was a span of 23 bases. The CDR3 here is CSARRPSSKPPFSGNTIYF. The CDR3 nucleotides read TGCAGTGCTAGACGTCCCAGTTCCAAGCCACCTTTCTCTGGAAACACCATATATTTT.

This clonotype has a count of ten or more. This chain connects TRBV7-2 to TRBJ1-2; no reliable D call. Germline V gene lookup returns CDR1 SGHTA and CDR2 FQGNSA. The CDR3 is 12 residues long. The V gene lost 8 bases and the J gene lost 3 bases, with 10 bases spanning the gap. The DNA for the CDR3 is TGTGCCAGCCAACAAAACTACTATGGCTACACCTTC. Translation: CASQQNYYGYTF.

The rearrangement joins TRBV30 to TRBJ2-1, with 7 bases that match TRBD1. J was trimmed by 2 bases and V by 7 bases; bases with no gene match: 8. This CDR3 is built from 14 residues. The V gene's germline CDR1 is GTSNPN and CDR2 SVGIG (reference sequence). CDR3 bases: TGTGCCTCCGAGCACAGGGGTGCCTACAATGAGCAGTTCTTC. It specifies CASEHRGAYNEQFF. The full variable domain, in which reference TRBV30 and TRBJ2-1 provide the parts outside the CDR3, is SQTIHQWPATLVQPVGSPLSLECTVEGTSNPNLYWYRQAAGRGLQLLFYSVGIGQISSEVPQNLSASRPQDRQFILSSKKLLLSDSGFYLCASEHRGAYNEQFFGPGTRLTVL.

The genes are TRBV18 and TRBJ2-1; 7 bases fit TRBD1. The germline gives CDR1 KGHSH, CDR2 LQKENI. With 0 bases clipped from V and 6 bases from J, the junction kept 2 bases outside the gene matches. This CDR3 is built from 14 residues. The CDR3 region is CASSPPDRVNEQFF. CDR3 DNA sequence: TGTGCCAGCTCACCACCTGACAGGGTCAATGAGCAGTTCTTC.

This clonotype was observed at least ten times. V and J are TRBV30 and TRBJ1-5; no clear D. This CDR3 spans 14 amino acids. The V end was cut by 3 bases, the J end by 0 bases, with 9 bases between. Germline CDR1 GTSNPN, CDR2 SVGIG (reference sequence). CDR3 sequence reads: CAWSASHSNQPQHF. The CDR3 DNA reads as TGTGCCTGGAGCGCTTCACATAGCAATCAGCCCCAGCATTTT.

There are many counts of this clonotype. The rearrangement uses TRBV6-1 and TRBJ1-6; 8 bases are shared with TRBD1. The trim removed 7 bases at V and 8 bases at J, leaving 1 base unmatched. The length of the CDR3 is 12 residues. The V gene's germline CDR1 is MNHNS and CDR2 SASEGT. CDR3: CASTTGDSPLHF. The CDR3 DNA reads as TGTGCCAGCACGACAGGGGATTCACCCCTCCACTTT.

This clonotype came up a few times. V gene TRBV28 combines with J gene TRBJ1-4, with D possibly matching TRBD1 (6 bases). The CDR3 has 15 amino acids. V dropped 5 bases and J dropped 3 bases, with 13 bases sitting between them. Germline V gene data show CDR1 as MDHEN and CDR2 as SYDVKM. Written as DNA, the CDR3 is TGTGCCAGCAGTCTAGGGGGGCTGCCTAATGAAAAACTGTTTTTT. Translated: CASSLGGLPNEKLFF.

This clonotype was seen ten or more times. The V and J genes are TRBV11-2 and TRBJ2-7; possibly TRBD1 for D (6 bases). Germline V gene lookup returns CDR1 SGHAT and CDR2 FQNNGV. Trimming removed 5 bases at V and 0 bases at J, with 14 bases between. The CDR3 sequence is 15 residues long. CDR3 DNA: TGTGCCAGCAGCCGCGGACAGACGAGCTCCTACGAGCAGTACTTC. Translating it yields CASSRGQTSSYEQYF.

This clonotype was seen only a few times. This rearrangement joins TRBV7-9 to TRBJ2-7, with TRBD2 matching 8 bases. The germline V gene encodes CDR1 SEHNR and CDR2 FQNEAQ (reference sequence). The CDR3 has 14 amino acids. The junction had 9 bases not matched to a gene; V was cut back by 4 bases and J by 7 bases. The chain's CDR3 is CASSSGLESLEQYF. CDR3 sequence (DNA): TGTGCCAGCAGCTCGGGACTAGAGTCCCTGGAGCAGTACTTC. The whole variable domain, remainder taken from reference TRBV7-9 and TRBJ2-7, is DTGVSQNPRHKITKRGQNVTFRCDPISEHNRLYWYRQTLGQGPEFLTYFQNEAQLEKSRLLSDRFSAERPKGSFSTLEIQRTEQGDSAMYLCASSSGLESLEQYFGPGTRLTVT.

A single count supports this clonotype. The V and J genes are TRBV14 and TRBJ2-7; 10 bases line up with TRBD2. J was trimmed by 4 bases and V by 2 bases; bases with no gene match: 11. This CDR3 contains 17 residues. From germline, CDR1 is SGHDN and CDR2 FVKESK. The CDR3 coding sequence is TGTGCCAGCAGCCAACTCGGGGTAGCGGGAGGTTCGTACGAGCAGTACTTC. Amino acid sequence: CASSQLGVAGGSYEQYF. Full variable domain (missing parts from reference TRBV14 and TRBJ2-7): EAGVTQFPSHSVIEKGQTVTLRCDPISGHDNLYWYRRVMGKEIKFLLHFVKESKQDESGMPNNRFLAERTGGTYSTLKVQPAELEDSGVYFCASSQLGVAGGSYEQYFGPGTRLTVT.

The table lists this clonotype with many counts. The chain couples TRBV7-2 to TRBJ2-7; the match to TRBD2 covers 7 bases. The junction had 7 bases not matched to a gene; V was cut back by 1 base and J by 4 bases. The germline gives CDR1 SGHTA, CDR2 FQGNSA. CDR3 length: 15 residues. CDR3 protein: CASSLGSGNLYEQYF. The CDR3 DNA follows: TGTGCCAGCAGCTTAGGGAGCGGGAATCTTTACGAGCAGTACTTC.

As regards this clonotype: Its ends do not fully match the called genes, so a read error is possible. The CDR3, as DNA: TGTGCCAGCAGTTCGGGAAAATCCTCCTTCGAGCAGTACTTC. Protein: CASSSGKSSFEQYF. This chain connects TRBV6-5 to TRBJ2-7, with a weak D call TRBD2 (5 bases). CDR3 length: 14 residues. The germline V gene has CDR1 MNHEY and CDR2 SVGAGI.

The J gene is TRBJ2-7, the V gene TRBV15; 11 nucleotides match TRBD2. Looked up from germline, CDR1 is LNHNV and CDR2 is YYDKDF (reference sequence). The CDR3 has 18 residues. Losses at the gene ends were 4 bases for V and 0 bases for J; bases not matched to a gene: 11. CDR3 sequence (DNA): TGTGCCACCAGCAATCTAGCGGGAGGCACCACCATCTCCTACGAGCAGTACTTC. Translated, it gives CATSNLAGGTTISYEQYF.

The V gene is TRBV19, the J gene TRBJ2-1; 9 positions agree with TRBD2. V trimming: 7 bases; J trimming: 2 bases; junction bases outside the gene matches: 6. Per the germline V gene, CDR1 is LNHDA and CDR2 is SQIVND (reference sequence). CDR3 length: 15 residues. In DNA form, the CDR3 reads TGTGCCAGTACCCATAGCGGGAGAGCCTACAATGAGCAGTTCTTC. Translation gives CASTHSGRAYNEQFF.

Concerning this clonotype itself: This may come from a read error, since a much larger clone is one base off. J is TRBJ1-1 and V is TRBV6-2 or TRBV6-3, with unresolved D. CDR1 is MNHEY, CDR2 SVGEGT, per germline. There are 14 residues in the CDR3. CDR3 nucleotide sequence: TGTACCAGCAGTTACTCCGACATGAACACTGAAGCTTTCTTT. Its protein is CTSSYSDMNTEAFF.

Concerning this clonotype itself: Possible read error: a much larger clone is one base away. J is TRBJ1-2 and V is TRBV2, with D tentatively TRBD1 (5 bases). The CDR3 is made up of 13 amino acids. CDR1 and CDR2 from the germline V gene are SNHLY and FYNNEI. The CDR3, as DNA: TGTGTCAGCAGTCTACAGGAAAACTATGGCTACACCTTC. Translating gives CVSSLQENYGYTF.